The clone carrying this T cell receptor beta chain was counted ten times or more. This record belongs to a study of human T cells and chemical hapten exposure. On the study more broadly: Across its approximately 25 weeks, the study gave patients weekly diphenylcyclopropenone doses to the scalp. Patch testing was performed with 0.01% DPC on the upper back, with reading at 6 days.

Time point denoted: pre-sensitization, week 0. The sample's treatment: therapeutic diphenylcyclopropenone sensitization with weekly scalp DPC. The donor pool consisted of alopecia patients aged 18 to 70 years, considered suitable for DPC. The CDR3 is 15 residues long. V was shortened by 3 bases and J by 4 bases, with 16 bases between the two germline ends. Per germline, CDR1 DFQATT and CDR2 SNEGSKA (reference sequence). TCRdb itself ran the RACE reads through MiXCR, one entry per CDR3 protein. Seen here are around 330,000 distinct CDR3 sequences, around 5.5% observed once, and the top ten hold about 8.7%.

The source is a woman between 18 and 29 years old with alopecia areata. Some clones in this sample may be carry-over from other donors' samples. The gene calls are TRBV20-1 and TRBJ2-1, with TRBD1 as a possible D gene (5 bases). The sample was whole blood, taken in connection with sensitization to the hapten diphenylcyclopropenone (DPC). Written as DNA, the CDR3 is TGCAGTGCTAGTATCGCAGGGAAAACTTACAATGAGCAGTTCTTC. Amino acids: CSASIAGKTYNEQFF.